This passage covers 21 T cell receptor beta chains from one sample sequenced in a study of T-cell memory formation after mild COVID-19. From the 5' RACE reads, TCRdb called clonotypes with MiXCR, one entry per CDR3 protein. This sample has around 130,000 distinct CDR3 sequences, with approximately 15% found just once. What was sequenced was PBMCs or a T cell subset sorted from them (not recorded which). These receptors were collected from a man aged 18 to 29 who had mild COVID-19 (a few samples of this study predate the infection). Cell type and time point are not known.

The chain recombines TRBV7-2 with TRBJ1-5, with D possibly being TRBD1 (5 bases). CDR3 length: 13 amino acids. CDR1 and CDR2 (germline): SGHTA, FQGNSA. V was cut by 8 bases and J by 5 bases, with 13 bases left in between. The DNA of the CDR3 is TGTGCCAGCGCCATGGGGGGGGATCAGCCCCAGCATTTT. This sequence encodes CASAMGGDQPQHF.

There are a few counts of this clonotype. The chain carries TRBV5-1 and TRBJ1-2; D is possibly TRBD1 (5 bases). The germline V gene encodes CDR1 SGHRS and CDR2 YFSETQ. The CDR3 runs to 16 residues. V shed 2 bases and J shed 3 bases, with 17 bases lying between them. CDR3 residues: CASSFGTGGRDYGYTF. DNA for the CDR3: TGCGCCAGCAGCTTTGGAACAGGAGGAAGGGACTATGGCTACACCTTC.

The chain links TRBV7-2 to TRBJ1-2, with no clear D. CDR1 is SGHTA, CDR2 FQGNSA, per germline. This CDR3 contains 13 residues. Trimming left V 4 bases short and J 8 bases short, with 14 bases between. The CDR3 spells CASSSRPPLGYTF. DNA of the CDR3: TGTGCCAGCAGCTCAAGGCCTCCCTTAGGCTACACCTTC. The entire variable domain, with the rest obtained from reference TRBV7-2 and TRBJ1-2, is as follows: GAGVSQSPSNKVTEKGKDVELRCDPISGHTALYWYRQSLGQGLEFLIYFQGNSAPDKSGLPSDRFSAERTGGSVSTLTIQRTQQEDSAVYLCASSSRPPLGYTFGSGTRLTVV.

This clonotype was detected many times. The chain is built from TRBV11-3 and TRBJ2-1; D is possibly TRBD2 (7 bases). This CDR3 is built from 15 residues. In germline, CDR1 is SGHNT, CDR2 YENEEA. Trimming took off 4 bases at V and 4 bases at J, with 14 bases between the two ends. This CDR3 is CASSSGGGPYNEQFF. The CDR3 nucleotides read TGTGCCAGCAGCTCGGGGGGCGGCCCTTACAATGAGCAGTTCTTC.

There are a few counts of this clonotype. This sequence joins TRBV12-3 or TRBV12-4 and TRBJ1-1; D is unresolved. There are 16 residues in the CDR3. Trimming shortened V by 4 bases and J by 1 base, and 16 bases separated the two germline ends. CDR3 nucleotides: TGTGCCAGCAGTTCATTGGGTCACCGTGGGAACACTGAAGCTTTCTTT. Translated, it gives CASSSLGHRGNTEAFF.

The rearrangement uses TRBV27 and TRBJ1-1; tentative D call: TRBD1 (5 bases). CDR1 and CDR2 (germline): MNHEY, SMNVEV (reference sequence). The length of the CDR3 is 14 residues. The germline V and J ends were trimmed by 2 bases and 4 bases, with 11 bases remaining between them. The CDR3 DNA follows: TGTGCCAGCAGTTTAGGGAAGGGACCCACTGAAGCTTTCTTT. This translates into CASSLGKGPTEAFF.

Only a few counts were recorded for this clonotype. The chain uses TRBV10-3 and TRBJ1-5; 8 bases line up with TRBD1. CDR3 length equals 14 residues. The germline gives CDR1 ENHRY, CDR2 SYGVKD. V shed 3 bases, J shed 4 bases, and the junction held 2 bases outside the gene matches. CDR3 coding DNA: TGTGCCATCAGTGACCGGACAGGGAATCAGCCCCAGCATTTT. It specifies CAISDRTGNQPQHF.

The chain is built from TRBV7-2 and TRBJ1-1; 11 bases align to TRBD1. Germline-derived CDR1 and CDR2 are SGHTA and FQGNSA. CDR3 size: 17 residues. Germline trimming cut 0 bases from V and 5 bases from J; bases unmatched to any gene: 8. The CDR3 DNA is TGTGCCAGCAGCTTAGCGTTCGGACAGGGGGCGTCGACTGAAGCTTTCTTT. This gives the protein CASSLAFGQGASTEAFF.

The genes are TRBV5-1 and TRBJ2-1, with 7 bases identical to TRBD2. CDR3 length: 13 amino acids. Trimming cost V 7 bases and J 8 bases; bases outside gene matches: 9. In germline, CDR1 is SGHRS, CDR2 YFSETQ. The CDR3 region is CASRTREVDEQFF. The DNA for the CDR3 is TGCGCCAGCCGGACTAGGGAGGTCGATGAGCAGTTCTTC.

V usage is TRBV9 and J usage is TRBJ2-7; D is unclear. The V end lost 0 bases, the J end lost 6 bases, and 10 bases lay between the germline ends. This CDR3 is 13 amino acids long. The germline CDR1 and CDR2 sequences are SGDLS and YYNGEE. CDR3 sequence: CASSVGTQGEQYF. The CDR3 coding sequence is TGTGCCAGCAGCGTAGGTACCCAAGGCGAGCAGTACTTC.

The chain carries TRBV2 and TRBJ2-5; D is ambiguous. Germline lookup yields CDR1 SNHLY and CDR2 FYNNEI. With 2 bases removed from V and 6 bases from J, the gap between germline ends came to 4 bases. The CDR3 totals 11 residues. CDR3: CASSETKTQYF. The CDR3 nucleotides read TGTGCCAGCAGTGAAACGAAGACCCAGTACTTC.

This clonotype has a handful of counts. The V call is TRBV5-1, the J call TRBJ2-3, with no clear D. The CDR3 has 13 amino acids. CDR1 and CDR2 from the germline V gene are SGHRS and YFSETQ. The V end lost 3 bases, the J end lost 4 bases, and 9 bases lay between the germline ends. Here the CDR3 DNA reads TGCGCCAGCAGCTACGACACCCCAGATACGCAGTATTTT. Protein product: CASSYDTPDTQYF.

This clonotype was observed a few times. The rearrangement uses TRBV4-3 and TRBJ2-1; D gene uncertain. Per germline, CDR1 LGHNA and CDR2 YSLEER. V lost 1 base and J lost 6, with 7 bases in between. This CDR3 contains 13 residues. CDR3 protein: CASSQGGRNEQFF. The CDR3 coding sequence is TGCGCCAGCAGCCAAGGTGGCCGCAATGAGCAGTTCTTC.

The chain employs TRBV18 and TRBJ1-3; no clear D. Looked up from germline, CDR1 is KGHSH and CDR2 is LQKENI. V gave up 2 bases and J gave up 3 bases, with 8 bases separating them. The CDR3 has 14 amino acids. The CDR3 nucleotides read TGTGCCAGCTCACCAACGGGATTTGGAAACACCATATATTTT. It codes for CASSPTGFGNTIYF.

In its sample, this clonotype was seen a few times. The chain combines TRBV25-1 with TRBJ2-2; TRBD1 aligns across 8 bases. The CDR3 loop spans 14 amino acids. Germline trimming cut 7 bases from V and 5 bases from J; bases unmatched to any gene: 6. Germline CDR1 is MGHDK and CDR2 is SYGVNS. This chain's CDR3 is CASKRTGLTGELFF. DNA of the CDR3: TGTGCCAGCAAAAGGACAGGGTTGACCGGGGAGCTGTTTTTT.

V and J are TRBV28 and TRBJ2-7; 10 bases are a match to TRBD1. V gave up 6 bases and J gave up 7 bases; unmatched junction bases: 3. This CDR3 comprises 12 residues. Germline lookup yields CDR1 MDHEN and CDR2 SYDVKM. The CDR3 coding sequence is TGTGCCAGCAGCTGGACAGGGGGGGAGCAGTACGTC. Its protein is CASSWTGGEQYV.

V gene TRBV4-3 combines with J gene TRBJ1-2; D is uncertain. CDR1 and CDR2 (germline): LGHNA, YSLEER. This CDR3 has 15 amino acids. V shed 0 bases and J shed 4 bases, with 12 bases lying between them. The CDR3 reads CASSQEVNTPYGYTF. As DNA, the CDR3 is TGCGCCAGCAGCCAAGAAGTTAACACTCCCTATGGCTACACCTTC.

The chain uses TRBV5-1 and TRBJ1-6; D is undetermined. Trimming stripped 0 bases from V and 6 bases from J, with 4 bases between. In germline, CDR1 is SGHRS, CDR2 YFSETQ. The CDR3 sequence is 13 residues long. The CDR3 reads CASSLGSNSPLHF. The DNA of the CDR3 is TGCGCCAGCAGCTTGGGAAGTAATTCACCCCTCCACTTT.

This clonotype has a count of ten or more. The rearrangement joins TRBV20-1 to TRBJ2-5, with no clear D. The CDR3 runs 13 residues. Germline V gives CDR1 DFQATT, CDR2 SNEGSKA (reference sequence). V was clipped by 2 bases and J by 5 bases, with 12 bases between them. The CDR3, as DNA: TGCAGTGCTAGACAGGTTTCTGACGAGACCCAGTACTTC. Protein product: CSARQVSDETQYF.

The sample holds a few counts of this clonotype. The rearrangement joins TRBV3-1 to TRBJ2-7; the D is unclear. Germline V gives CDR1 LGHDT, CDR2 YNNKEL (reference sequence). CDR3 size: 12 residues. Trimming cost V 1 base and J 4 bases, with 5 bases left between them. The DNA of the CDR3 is TGTGCCAGCAGCCAAGCAGCGTACGAGCAGTACTTC. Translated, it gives CASSQAAYEQYF.

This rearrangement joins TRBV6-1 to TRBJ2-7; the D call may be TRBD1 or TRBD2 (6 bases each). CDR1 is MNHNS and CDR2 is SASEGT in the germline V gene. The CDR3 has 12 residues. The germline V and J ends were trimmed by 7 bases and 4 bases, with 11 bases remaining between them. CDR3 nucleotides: TGTGCCAGCATGGGGGGCCTATACGAGCAGTACGTC. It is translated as CASMGGLYEQYV.